Below, 24 T cell receptor beta chains from the same sample are listed, as sequenced in a study of siplizumab effects on memory and regulatory T cells. Here immunoSEQ multiplex PCR was the method, and the copy in TCRdb shows in-frame clones only, minus some. The sample has 90,000 to 140,000 clones; 90% to 95% are singletons. The sample consisted of CD4+ T cells sorted from blood. The receptors originated from a human donor in good health.

V and J are TRBV6-1 and TRBJ1-1; D unresolved. Trimming removed 2 bases at V and 6 bases at J, with 10 bases between. Germline values: CDR1 MNHNS, CDR2 SASEGT. The CDR3 has 13 amino acids. CDR3 region: CASSEFSRAEAFF. The CDR3 bases are TGTGCCAGCAGTGAATTTAGCCGGGCTGAAGCTTTCTTT.

This clone came up a few times. The chain links TRBV5-8 to TRBJ2-3; D possibly matches TRBD1 or TRBD2 (5 bases each). CDR1 and CDR2 (germline): SGHTS, YDEGEE. V was pared by 1 base and J by 10 bases, with 13 bases between. The CDR3 is 13 amino acids. This chain's CDR3 is CASSLSVGDPQYF. In DNA, the CDR3 is TGTGCCAGCAGCTTGTCAGTCGGGGACCCGCAGTATTTT.

V is TRBV6-6 and J is TRBJ1-5, with a tentative D call TRBD1 (5 bases). This CDR3 has 13 amino acids. From germline, CDR1 is MNHNY and CDR2 SVGAGI (reference sequence). The V end was cut by 8 bases, the J end by 5 bases, with 13 bases between. In nucleotides, the CDR3 is TGTGCCAGCTCGGGGGGACGCGATCAGCCCCAGCATTTT. Translation gives CASSGGRDQPQHF.

This chain links TRBV18 with TRBJ2-7; 9 bases are shared with TRBD1. The junction had 11 bases not matched to a gene; V was cut back by 5 bases and J by 3 bases. This CDR3 is 16 amino acids long. CDR1 and CDR2 from the germline V gene are KGHSH and LQKENI. CDR3: CASSSTSGQGFYEQYF. In DNA form, the CDR3 reads TGTGCCAGCTCATCGACTTCGGGACAGGGATTCTACGAGCAGTACTTC.

The chain employs TRBV6-8 and TRBJ2-3; 12 bases are a match to TRBD2. V gave up 9 bases and J gave up 3 bases; unmatched junction bases: 25. The CDR3 sequence is 21 residues long. Germline CDR1 and CDR2: MNHGY and SAAAGT. The CDR3 nucleotides read TGTGCCAGGACGAATCCGGGACTAGCGGGCCACCCTCAATCCAGTACAGATACGCAGTATTTT. Protein sequence: CARTNPGLAGHPQSSTDTQYF.

This clone was found once. This chain links TRBV7-3 with TRBJ2-1; TRBD1 agrees at 11 bases. The CDR3 is 14 residues long. Germline CDR1 is SGHTA and CDR2 is FQGTGA. V gave up 5 bases and J gave up 8 bases; unmatched junction bases: 5. This CDR3 is CASSHRDRGDEQFF. CDR3 in DNA: TGTGCCAGCAGCCACCGGGACAGGGGGGATGAGCAGTTCTTC. Full variable domain (outside the CDR3, taken from reference TRBV7-3 and TRBJ2-1): GAGVSQTPSNKVTEKGKYVELRCDPISGHTALYWYRQSLGQGPEFLIYFQGTGAADDSGLPNDRFFAVRPEGSVSTLKIQRTERGDSAVYLCASSHRDRGDEQFFGPGTRLTVL.

The rearrangement links TRBV30 to TRBJ1-4; no reliable D call. This CDR3 has 14 residues. V lost 4 bases and J 3 bases, leaving 12 bases between the germline ends. CDR1 and CDR2 from the germline V gene are GTSNPN and SVGIG (reference sequence). CDR3: CAWKTPGANEKLFF. CDR3 nucleotides: TGTGCCTGGAAAACCCCGGGCGCTAATGAAAAACTGTTTTTT.

The chain recombines TRBV15 with TRBJ2-3; D not certain. The V end lost 0 bases, the J end lost 2 bases, and 9 bases lay between the germline ends. The CDR3 runs to 15 residues. Germline CDR1 is LNHNV and CDR2 is YYDKDF (reference sequence). The DNA of the CDR3 is TGTGCCACCAGCAGAGATCGTAGCTCCACAGATACGCAGTATTTT. Encoded protein: CATSRDRSSTDTQYF.

The chain has TRBV5-1 and TRBJ2-7, with D hard to call. V lost 0 bases to trimming and J lost 0 bases, with 7 bases between them. Germline loops: CDR1 SGHRS, CDR2 YFSETQ. The CDR3 sequence is 14 residues long. The CDR3 here is CASSLEAGSYEQYF. CDR3 DNA: TGCGCCAGCAGCTTGGAGGCCGGCTCCTACGAGCAGTACTTC.

The chain joins TRBV5-1 to TRBJ1-4; 7 positions match TRBD1. Per the germline V gene, CDR1 is SGHRS and CDR2 is YFSETQ. This CDR3 region has 18 residues. V gave up 0 bases and J gave up 0 bases; unmatched junction bases: 8. The CDR3: CASSLARRQGATNEKLFF. DNA for the CDR3: TGCGCCAGCAGCTTGGCCAGGAGACAGGGAGCAACTAATGAAAAACTGTTTTTT.

This clone has only a few counts. The V call is TRBV10-3, the J call TRBJ2-1; TRBD2 matches at 11 bases. V shed 4 bases, J shed 5 bases, and the junction held 7 bases outside the gene matches. CDR1 and CDR2 (germline): ENHRY, SYGVKD. The CDR3 runs to 16 residues. The CDR3 DNA reads TGTGCCATCAGTGCCGCACTAGCGGGAGTTGACAATGAGCAGTTCTTC. Translating it yields CAISAALAGVDNEQFF.

This chain joins TRBV6-1 and TRBJ2-5; 10 nucleotides match TRBD2. With V trimmed by 3 bases and J by 4 bases, 5 bases remained unmatched. Germline V CDR1 and CDR2: MNHNS, SASEGT. The CDR3 loop spans 15 amino acids. CDR3 nucleotide sequence: TGTGCCAGCAGTGATCTAGCGGGAGCTGTAGAGACCCAGTACTTC. The encoded protein is CASSDLAGAVETQYF.

The chain uses TRBV6-5 and TRBJ2-5; TRBD2 matches at 10 bases. V was clipped by 11 bases and J by 10 bases; unmatched bases: 10. The CDR3 sequence is 12 residues long. Germline V gene sequence: CDR1 MNHEY, CDR2 SVGAGI. The CDR3 here is CAAGASGRVQYF. The CDR3, as DNA: TGTGCCGCCGGGGCTAGCGGGAGAGTCCAGTACTTC.

The chain joins TRBV6-5 to TRBJ1-2; no clear D gene. The CDR3 consists of 16 residues. V lost 4 bases and J 0 bases, leaving 15 bases between the germline ends. The germline CDR1 and CDR2 sequences are MNHEY and SVGAGI. The CDR3 DNA reads TGTGCCAGCAGTTCAGGCCGGGCGCGGACTAACTATGGCTACACCTTC. It encodes CASSSGRARTNYGYTF.

The chain is built from TRBV5-4 and TRBJ2-2, with 8 positions matching TRBD1. The CDR3 sequence is 14 residues long. Germline V gene data show CDR1 as SGHNT and CDR2 as YYREEE (reference sequence). J gave up 5 bases and V 9 bases, and 9 bases lay outside the gene matches. The CDR3 DNA follows: TGTGCCACCCAGGGACAGGCGAGAACCGGGGAGCTGTTTTTT. Translation: CATQGQARTGELFF.

The chain couples TRBV7-2 to TRBJ1-5; the match to TRBD1 covers 8 bases. The germline gives CDR1 SGHTA, CDR2 FQGNSA. This CDR3 spans 14 amino acids. J was trimmed by 5 bases and V by 6 bases; bases with no gene match: 6. Here the CDR3 reads CASRKQGDYQPQHF. For the CDR3, the DNA is TGTGCCAGCAGGAAACAGGGGGATTATCAGCCCCAGCATTTT.

This clone occurred a few times. The J gene is TRBJ1-6, the V gene TRBV6-4; D is perhaps TRBD1 (5 bases). The V gene's germline CDR1 is MRHNA and CDR2 SNTAGT. The CDR3 loop spans 17 amino acids. The V end lost 3 bases, the J end lost 7 bases, and 19 bases lay between the germline ends. CDR3 sequence: CASSEAPQGARNSPLHF. CDR3 nucleotide sequence: TGTGCCAGCAGTGAAGCCCCCCAAGGGGCGCGGAATTCACCCCTCCACTTT.

The gene calls are TRBV30 and TRBJ2-3, with 7 bases lining up with TRBD1. Germline V gene lookup returns CDR1 GTSNPN and CDR2 SVGIG (reference sequence). CDR3 length equals 14 residues. J was trimmed by 2 bases and V by 2 bases; bases with no gene match: 4. This CDR3 reads CAWSRDRATDTQYF. The CDR3 DNA is TGTGCCTGGAGTCGCGACAGGGCCACAGATACGCAGTATTTT.

The V gene is TRBV30, the J gene TRBJ1-2; 7 bases map to TRBD1. V trimming: 3 bases; J trimming: 8 bases; junction bases outside the gene matches: 9. CDR3 length: 13 residues. Germline V gene sequence: CDR1 GTSNPN, CDR2 SVGIG (reference sequence). The DNA for the CDR3 is TGTGCCTGGAGGCGAGACAGGGCAGGGGGCTACACCTTC. Its protein product is CAWRRDRAGGYTF. Complete variable domain (other parts from reference TRBV30 and TRBJ1-2): SQTIHQWPATLVQPVGSPLSLECTVEGTSNPNLYWYRQAAGRGLQLLFYSVGIGQISSEVPQNLSASRPQDRQFILSSKKLLLSDSGFYLCAWRRDRAGGYTFGSGTRLTVV.

With regard to this clone: An end of the junction differs from the germline gene, which may be a read error. The chain couples TRBV6-6 to TRBJ2-5, with D tentatively TRBD1 or TRBD2 (6 bases each). This CDR3 contains 11 residues. In germline, CDR1 is MNHNY, CDR2 SVGAGI (reference sequence). The CDR3, as DNA: TGTGCCAGCAGGAGGGGGGATGCGGAAGACTTC. This gives the protein CASRRGDAEDF.

V usage is TRBV10-3 and J usage is TRBJ2-3; 9 bases agree with TRBD2. CDR1 is ENHRY and CDR2 is SYGVKD in the germline V gene. This CDR3 is built from 18 residues. The V and J ends lost 6 bases and 2 bases, in that order; junction bases with no gene match: 15. CDR3 sequence reads: CAIRRTLRRGGNTDTQYF. CDR3 bases: TGTGCCATCAGGCGCACCCTCAGGCGGGGGGGGAACACAGATACGCAGTATTTT.

J is TRBJ2-1 and V is TRBV7-3; unclear D gene. Germline loops: CDR1 SGHTA, CDR2 FQGTGA. CDR3 size: 14 residues. With 4 bases removed from V and 3 bases from J, the gap between germline ends came to 10 bases. CDR3: CASSSSVDYNEQFF. The CDR3 region has the DNA TGTGCCAGCAGCTCTTCCGTAGACTACAATGAGCAGTTCTTC.

CDR3 sequence (DNA): TGTGCCAGCAGCCTCCAATCCGCGACTCCAGATACGCAGTATTTT. Encoded protein: CASSLQSATPDTQYF. The rearrangement uses TRBV6-5 and TRBJ2-3; D remains ambiguous. Per germline, CDR1 MNHEY and CDR2 SVGAGI. The V end lost 6 bases, the J end lost 4 bases, and 17 bases lay between the germline ends. The CDR3 sequence is 15 residues long.

CDR3 sequence reads: CASTGGPTDTQYF. The CDR3 DNA follows: TGTGCCAGCACCGGGGGCCCCACAGATACGCAGTATTTT. V is TRBV28 and J is TRBJ2-3; D is perhaps TRBD1 or TRBD2 (6 bases each). CDR1 MDHEN and CDR2 SYDVKM come from the germline V gene. The CDR3 contains 13 residues. Trimming removed 7 bases from V and 2 bases from J, with 10 bases in between.